Listed below are T cell receptor beta chains from one sample, sequenced in a study of identical twins. TCRdb independently ran MiXCR on the 5' RACE reads; one entry per CDR3 protein. This sample has approximately 890,000 distinct CDR3 sequences; roughly 12% occur once, and the top ten carry under 2%. These data were also reused for a study on yellow fever vaccine responses in identical twins.

The source material was PBMCs. These receptors were obtained from a woman in her late teens or twenties in good health. Each CDR3 is given with its conserved first and last residue. D genes are given only for firm matches. For some rows the clone size is stated as once, few or many, or as a class when expanded; others skip it.

J: TRBJ2-4; D: TRBD2; size: once; V: TRBV6-1; DNA: TGTGCCAGCAGTCGCGGGACTATAGTCAGTCAGTACTTC; CDR3: CASSRGTIVSQYF
J: TRBJ1-5; D: NA; size: NA; V: TRBV28; DNA: TGTGCCAGCAGTCTACCCCAGGGTGGCAATCAGCCCCAGCATTTT; CDR3: CASSLPQGGNQPQHF
J: TRBJ2-7; D: TRBD2; size: NA; V: TRBV10-3; DNA: TGTGCCATCAGTGAGTCACTAGCGGGGAGCTCCTACGAGCAGTACTTC; CDR3: CAISESLAGSSYEQYF
J: TRBJ2-7; D: TRBD2; size: few; V: TRBV6-9; DNA: TGTGCCAGCAGAAGACTAGCGGGACGGTACGAGCAGTACTTC; CDR3: CASRRLAGRYEQYF
J: TRBJ2-1; D: TRBD2; size: many; V: TRBV27; DNA: TGTGCCAGCGTAGGGACTAGCGGGTTCTCCTACAATGAGCAGTTCTTC; CDR3: CASVGTSGFSYNEQFF
J: TRBJ2-2; D: TRBD1; size: many; V: TRBV5-1; DNA: TGCGCCAGCCGACAGGGCCCGAACACCGGGGAGCTGTTTTTT; CDR3: CASRQGPNTGELFF
J: TRBJ2-5; D: NA; size: many; V: TRBV5-1; DNA: TGCGCCAGCAGCTTGGGAACACCAGGGTACCTGGAGACCCAGTACTTC; CDR3: CASSLGTPGYLETQYF
J: TRBJ1-2; D: NA; size: NA; V: TRBV20-1; DNA: TGCAGTGCTCGATCAGGGAGAGGTTATGGCTACACCTTC; CDR3: CSARSGRGYGYTF
J: TRBJ1-5; D: NA; size: NA; V: TRBV28; DNA: TGTGCCACGCAGGGACTATTTCAGCCCCAGCATTTT; CDR3: CATQGLFQPQHF
J: TRBJ2-1; D: NA; size: NA; V: TRBV7-2; DNA: TGTGCCAGCAGCGTCCGGGACTCTCCGTACAATGAGCAGTTCTTC; CDR3: CASSVRDSPYNEQFF
J: TRBJ2-1; D: TRBD1; size: NA; V: TRBV4-1; DNA: TGCGCCAGCAGCCAAGACCCGGGACAGGGCGGCGATGAGCAGTTCTTC; CDR3: CASSQDPGQGGDEQFF
J: TRBJ2-2; D: NA; size: NA; V: TRBV2; DNA: TGTGCCAGCAGTCTCCAGACAGGTTCCGGGGAGCTGTTTTTT; CDR3: CASSLQTGSGELFF
J: TRBJ2-1; D: TRBD2; size: many; V: TRBV29-1; DNA: TGCAGCGTAAGAGCGGGACCCTACAATGAGCAGTTCTTC; CDR3: CSVRAGPYNEQFF
J: TRBJ1-1; D: TRBD1; size: many; V: TRBV4-1; DNA: TGCGCCAGCGGACACTGGAACAGGGGGGACACTGAAGCTTTCTTT; CDR3: CASGHWNRGDTEAFF
J: TRBJ2-5; D: NA; size: NA; V: TRBV7-9; DNA: TGTGCCAGCAGCTTGAGGGGCGATTCGGAGACCCAGTACTTC; CDR3: CASSLRGDSETQYF
J: TRBJ1-1; D: NA; size: many; V: TRBV4-1; DNA: TGCGCCAGCAGCCGCGTACGGATTATGAACACTGAAGCTTTCTTT; CDR3: CASSRVRIMNTEAFF
J: TRBJ1-5; D: NA; size: few; V: TRBV4-2; DNA: TGTGCCAGCAGCCAAGTGGCAGGGTATCAGCCCCAGCATTTT; CDR3: CASSQVAGYQPQHF
J: TRBJ1-1; D: NA; size: many; V: TRBV14; DNA: TGTGCCAGCAGCCAAGTATTCACTGAAGCTTTCTTT; CDR3: CASSQVFTEAFF
J: TRBJ1-2; D: NA; size: few; V: TRBV20-1; DNA: TGCAGTGCTAGAATGGAGGACGCTAACTATGGCTACACCTTC; CDR3: CSARMEDANYGYTF
J: TRBJ1-4; D: NA; size: NA; V: TRBV4-1; DNA: TGCGCCAGCAGCCATGTACCCGAAAAACTGTTTTTT; CDR3: CASSHVPEKLFF
J: TRBJ2-1; D: TRBD1; size: few; V: TRBV7-3; DNA: TGTGCCAGCAGCCCTCACAGGGGGGATTCCTACAATGAGCAGTTCTTC; CDR3: CASSPHRGDSYNEQFF
J: TRBJ1-5; D: NA; size: few; V: TRBV5-4; DNA: TGTGCCAGCAGCAATGATGGACAGCCCCAGCATTTT; CDR3: CASSNDGQPQHF
J: TRBJ1-1; D: NA; size: few; V: TRBV12-3/TRBV12-4; DNA: TGTGCCAGCAGGGGGGGGGGAAGGACTGAAGCTTTCTTT; CDR3: CASRGGGRTEAFF
J: TRBJ2-5; D: NA; size: few; V: TRBV2; DNA: TGTGCCAGCAGTGAAGGCCAGGGACGAGGGGAGACCCAGTACTTC; CDR3: CASSEGQGRGETQYF
J: TRBJ1-5; D: NA; size: NA; V: TRBV7-9; DNA: TGTGCCAGCAGCTTAGCGTCGGGGCTCCATAGCAATCAGCCCCAGCATTTT; CDR3: CASSLASGLHSNQPQHF
J: TRBJ2-5; D: NA; size: NA; V: TRBV7-3; DNA: TGTGCCAGCAGCGCAGGTGGCGGTCTACAAGAGACCCAGTACTTC; CDR3: CASSAGGGLQETQYF
J: TRBJ2-5; D: NA; size: NA; V: TRBV4-1; DNA: TGCGCCAGCAGCCAGGAAGAGGCGACACAAGAGACCCAGTACTTC; CDR3: CASSQEEATQETQYF
J: TRBJ2-3; D: TRBD2; size: NA; V: TRBV27; DNA: TGTGCCAGCAGTAGTCTAGCGGGAGGATCTGCTACGCAGTATTTT; CDR3: CASSSLAGGSATQYF
J: TRBJ1-1; D: NA; size: few; V: TRBV7-8; DNA: TGTGCCAGCAGCTTACTAAGGGGTAGACCAGAGAACACTGAAGCTTTCTTT; CDR3: CASSLLRGRPENTEAFF
J: TRBJ2-5; D: TRBD2; size: NA; V: TRBV3-1; DNA: TGTGCCAGCAGCCAAGATCCAGGGACTAGCGGGAGGGAAATTCAAGAGACCCAGTACTTC; CDR3: CASSQDPGTSGREIQETQYF
J: TRBJ1-2; D: NA; size: NA; V: TRBV20-1; DNA: TGCAGTGCTAGAGGGGGGGAATCTAACTATGGCTACACCTTC; CDR3: CSARGGESNYGYTF
J: TRBJ2-1; D: NA; size: few; V: TRBV5-5; DNA: TGTGCCAGCAGCTTGGAGGAGGTCTACAATGAGCAGTTCTTC; CDR3: CASSLEEVYNEQFF
J: TRBJ1-5; D: NA; size: NA; V: TRBV5-6; DNA: TGTGCCAGCAGCGAAGGGGGGATTCAGCCCCAGCATTTT; CDR3: CASSEGGIQPQHF
J: TRBJ2-7; D: NA; size: NA; V: TRBV20-1; DNA: NA; CDR3: CSARLRAGYEQYF
J: TRBJ1-2; D: NA; size: few; V: TRBV28; DNA: TGTGCCATCCAGGGCCGAGGGCTTGACTATGGCTACACCTTC; CDR3: CAIQGRGLDYGYTF
J: TRBJ2-1; D: NA; size: many; V: TRBV9; DNA: TGTGCCAGCAGCGGGGCGAGCTCCTACAATGAGCAGTTCTTC; CDR3: CASSGASSYNEQFF
J: TRBJ1-2; D: NA; size: few; V: TRBV3-1; DNA: TGTGCCAGCAGCCAAGACTTCCTTAACTATGGCTACACCTTC; CDR3: CASSQDFLNYGYTF